The rows below give T cell receptor beta chains drawn from one sample of a study of blood T cell repertoires in COVID-19. Sequencing was performed with immunoSEQ multiplex PCR; in TCRdb, only in-frame clones are kept and a portion is missing. The table shows roughly 200,000 clones, with over 75% occurring only once. Specimen: peripheral blood. Receptor source: a woman aged 40 to 50 who had recovered from COVID-19. Both conserved end residues are part of each CDR3. D genes are given only for firm matches. For some rows the clone size is stated as once, few or many, or as a class when expanded; others skip it.

size: once; V: TRBV6-5; J: TRBJ1-1; D: TRBD1; CDR3: CASIRDRGNTEAFF; DNA: TGTGCCAGCATTCGCGACAGGGGGAACACTGAAGCTTTCTTT
size: .; V: TRBV7-6; J: TRBJ2-7; D: .; CDR3: CASSPGPTDRLYEQYF; DNA: TGTGCCAGCAGCCCAGGCCCGACAGATCGGCTATACGAGCAGTACTTC
size: .; V: TRBV3-1/TRBV3-2; J: TRBJ2-1; D: TRBD2; CDR3: CASSLTSGRFGEQFF; DNA: TGTGCCAGCAGCCTTACTAGCGGGAGATTTGGTGAGCAGTTCTTC
size: .; V: TRBV6-6; J: TRBJ2-5; D: TRBD2; CDR3: CASSHPYGKTSGGTETQYF; DNA: TGTGCCAGCAGTCACCCGTATGGGAAGACTAGCGGGGGAACAGAGACCCAGTACTTC
size: .; V: TRBV2; J: TRBJ2-5; D: TRBD2; CDR3: CASTITSGSGAETQYF; DNA: TGTGCCAGCACCATAACTAGCGGGAGTGGAGCGGAGACCCAGTACTTC
size: .; V: TRBV5-3; J: TRBJ1-5; D: TRBD1; CDR3: CARSLVGRTGEGNQPQHF; DNA: TGTGCCAGAAGCTTGGTAGGTCGGACAGGGGAGGGGAATCAGCCCCAGCATTTT
size: .; V: TRBV11-2; J: TRBJ1-2; D: .; CDR3: CASNHGPPAPYGYTF; DNA: TGTGCCAGCAACCATGGCCCCCCTGCCCCCTATGGCTACACCTTC
size: .; V: TRBV14; J: TRBJ2-5; D: TRBD2; CDR3: CASSQEAGGGRETQYF; DNA: TGTGCCAGCAGTCAGGAGGCGGGGGGCGGAAGAGAGACCCAGTACTTC
size: .; V: TRBV27; J: TRBJ1-1; D: TRBD1; CDR3: CASSSGQGASEAFF; DNA: TGTGCCAGCAGTTCCGGACAGGGGGCATCGGAAGCTTTCTTT
size: .; V: TRBV4-3; J: TRBJ2-7; D: .; CDR3: CASSQGKRSSYEQYF; DNA: TGCGCCAGCAGCCAAGGAAAGCGGAGCTCCTACGAGCAGTACTTC
size: once; V: TRBV7-2; J: TRBJ2-7; D: TRBD2; CDR3: CASSFGGEGVYEQYF; DNA: TGTGCCAGCAGCTTTGGGGGGGAAGGGGTCTACGAGCAGTACTTC
size: .; V: TRBV5-8; J: TRBJ2-3; D: .; CDR3: CASSLVGHTSTDTQYF; DNA: TGTGCCAGCAGCTTGGTTGGGCATACTAGCACAGATACGCAGTATTTT
size: .; V: TRBV3-1/TRBV3-2; J: TRBJ2-7; D: TRBD2; CDR3: CASSQALLAGQYEQYF; DNA: TGTGCCAGCAGCCAAGCCCTCCTAGCGGGACAATACGAGCAGTACTTC
size: .; V: TRBV2; J: TRBJ2-3; D: .; CDR3: CASSPTTNTQYF; DNA: TGTGCCAGCAGTCCCACTACAAATACGCAGTATTTT
size: .; V: TRBV2; J: TRBJ2-3; D: .; CDR3: CASRYTDTQYF; DNA: TGTGCCAGCAGGTACACAGATACGCAGTATTTT
size: once; V: TRBV7-9; J: TRBJ1-1; D: TRBD1; CDR3: CASSSTDRDTEAFF; DNA: TGTGCCAGCAGCTCGACGGACAGGGATACTGAAGCTTTCTTT